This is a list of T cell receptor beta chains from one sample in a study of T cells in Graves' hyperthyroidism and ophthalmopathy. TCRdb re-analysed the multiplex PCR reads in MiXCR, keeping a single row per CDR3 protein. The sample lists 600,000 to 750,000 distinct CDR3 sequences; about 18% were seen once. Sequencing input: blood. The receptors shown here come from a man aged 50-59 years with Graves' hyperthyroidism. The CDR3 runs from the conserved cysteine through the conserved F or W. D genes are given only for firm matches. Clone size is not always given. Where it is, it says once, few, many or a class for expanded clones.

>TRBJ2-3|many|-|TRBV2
TGTGCCAGCAGCTGGGGTCCAGGCGACACAGATACGCAGTATTTT
CASSWGPGDTDTQYF
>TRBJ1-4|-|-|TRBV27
TGTGCCAGCAGTTCATCGGACGTTGGAAATGAAAAACTGTTTTTT
CASSSSDVGNEKLFF
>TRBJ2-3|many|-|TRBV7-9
TGTGCCAGCAGCTACGGACCCGGCACAGATACGCAGTATTTT
CASSYGPGTDTQYF
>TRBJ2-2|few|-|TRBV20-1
TGCAGTGCTAGAGACTTCGGGGTCGGGGGGCGCGACACCGGGGAGCTGTTTTTT
CSARDFGVGGRDTGELFF
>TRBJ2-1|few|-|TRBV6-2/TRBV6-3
TGTGCCAGCAGTCTCCTAGTTGACACCTACAATGAGCAGTTCTTC
CASSLLVDTYNEQFF
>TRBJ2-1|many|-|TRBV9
TGTGCCAGCAGCGTAGTGGGTGGGTCCAACAATGAGCAGTTCTTC
CASSVVGGSNNEQFF
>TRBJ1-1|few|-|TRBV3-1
TGTGCCAGCAGCCAATTCAACGGGGTGGGGGCTGAAGCTTTCTTT
CASSQFNGVGAEAFF
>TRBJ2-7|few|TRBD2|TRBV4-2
TGTGCCAGCAGCCAAGAGGGACTAGCGGACTACGAGCAGTACTTC
CASSQEGLADYEQYF
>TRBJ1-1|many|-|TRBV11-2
TGTGCCAGCAGCAGGGCCGGGGGGATGAACACTGAAGCTTTCTTT
CASSRAGGMNTEAFF
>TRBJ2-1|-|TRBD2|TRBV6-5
TGTGCCAGCGTTGTCGCGGGAGGGGAGCGCAATGAGCAGTTCTTC
CASVVAGGERNEQFF
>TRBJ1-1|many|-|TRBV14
TGTGCCAGCAGCGCGGGACACTGGAACACTGAAGCTTTCTTT
CASSAGHWNTEAFF
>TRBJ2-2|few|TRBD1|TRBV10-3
TGTGCCATCGGTGGAGGACAGGGGGTAGCCGGGGAGCTGTTTTTT
CAIGGGQGVAGELFF
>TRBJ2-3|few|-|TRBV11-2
TGTGCCAGCAGCTCCGTTACGGGAGATACGCAGTATTTT
CASSSVTGDTQYF
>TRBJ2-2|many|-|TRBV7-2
TGTGCCAGCAGCTTAACGAGGCTATACCAAGACAACACCGGGGAGCTGTTTTTT
CASSLTRLYQDNTGELFF
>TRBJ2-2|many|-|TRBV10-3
TGTGCCATCAGTGTTTTGGACTTAGGGGTTGGCGGGGAGCTGTTTTTT
CAISVLDLGVGGELFF
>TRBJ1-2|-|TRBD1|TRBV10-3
TGTGCCATCAGTGAAGTCCAGGGGGCTGGCTATGGCTACACCTTC
CAISEVQGAGYGYTF
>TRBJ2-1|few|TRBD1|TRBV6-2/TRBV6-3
TGTGCCAGCAGGGTCACAGGGGGACCCTACAATGAGCAGTTCTTC
CASRVTGGPYNEQFF
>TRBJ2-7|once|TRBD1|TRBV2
TGTGCCAGCAGTCCGACAGGGTGGGCCTCCTACGAGCAGTACTTC
CASSPTGWASYEQYF
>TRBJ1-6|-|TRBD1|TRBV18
TGTGCCAGCTCACCGGGACAGGGTTTTTCACCCCTCCACTTT
CASSPGQGFSPLHF